The entry below describes one T cell receptor (beta chain). Its antigen is as yet unknown. Sample treatment: roughly 19 received Ad26.COV2.S at low or high dose, single or two shots; a few received placebo; per-sample allocation not given. Sampling took place 63 days after the first vaccine or placebo injection. The record originates from a study of Ad26.COV2.S vaccination and SARS-CoV-2 variants. The study, taken as a whole, reports: Overall T cell responses may have been underestimated by the analyses of TCR breadth and depth. Substantial breadth was reportedly displayed by spike-specific CD8+ and CD4+ T cell responses after vaccination.

The germline V and J ends were trimmed by 5 bases and 4 bases, with 8 bases remaining between them. CDR1 SEHNR and CDR2 FQNEAQ come from the germline V gene (reference sequence). CDR3 length: 12 amino acids. Only in-frame clones appear in the TCRdb table, and some are missing; sequencing was by immunoSEQ multiplex PCR. The repertoire consists of about 500,000 clones, with nearly 90% occurring once and the leading ten covering over 1.5%. The gene calls are TRBV7-9 and TRBJ1-2, with D unresolved. This TCR was recovered from a person between 18 and 59 years old who received the Ad26.COV2.S COVID-19 vaccine or a placebo. The sequencing here drew on peripheral blood, taken in a trial of Ad26.COV2.S vaccine versus placebo. CDR3: CASSNLGYGYTF. CDR3 coding DNA: TGTGCCAGCAGCAACCTGGGCTATGGCTACACCTTC.